The present T cell receptor beta chain was sequenced within a study of cytomegalovirus exposure and HLA in healthy donors. The wider study: Among the approximately 430 donors who were genotyped, over 70% fell in the genetic ancestry cluster that is associated with self-reported Caucasian donors. Whole-study findings and limits: Most TCR beta V segments were productive about 90% or about 30% of the time in an earlier analysis. Cytomegalovirus status was reportedly diagnosed by the classifier with high specificity and sensitivity. Among TCR beta chains, those listed as cytomegalovirus-associated numbered around 160.

The PCR used 60 Vbeta and 13 Jbeta primers. Produced via immunoSEQ multiplex PCR; TCRdb's table is partial and in-frame only. The profile shows some 150,000 clones, 70% to 85% of them singletons. As regards this clone: Its target is unknown.

The CDR3 covers 15 residues. The J segment lost 8 bases and the V segment lost 3 bases, leaving 9 bases of the junction unmatched. Germline V gene lookup returns CDR1 LNHDA and CDR2 SQIVND (reference sequence). This TCR came from a man in his thirties or forties in good health and CMV-seropositive. Input material: PBMCs. The chain carries TRBV19 and TRBJ1-4, with 7 bases identical to TRBD1. The CDR3 is CASSIMGQGDEKLFF. Here the CDR3 DNA reads TGTGCCAGTAGTATCATGGGGCAGGGGGACGAAAAACTGTTTTTT.